This is a list of T cell receptor beta chains from one sample in a study of cytomegalovirus exposure and HLA in healthy donors. Libraries were prepared by immunoSEQ multiplex PCR; TCRdb keeps only in-frame clonotypes and omits some of them. The repertoire has roughly 190,000 clones, about 13% of them found once; the top ten carry roughly 7.7%. Material: PBMCs. The source of these receptors is a man aged 45-65 years in good health and CMV-seropositive. The CDR3 runs from the conserved cysteine through the conserved F or W. The D gene is left open where the match is weak. Some rows mark clone size as missing; the rest say once, few, many or name a class of expanded clone.

clone size: few
J gene: TRBJ2-5
V gene: TRBV5-1
D gene: TRBD1
CDR3 protein: CASSVEQGARETQYF
CDR3 DNA: TGCGCCAGCAGCGTTGAACAGGGGGCCAGAGAGACCCAGTACTTC

clone size: NA
J gene: TRBJ1-4
V gene: TRBV18
D gene: NA
CDR3 protein: CASSPKEGEKLFF
CDR3 DNA: TGTGCCAGCTCACCAAAGGAGGGGGAAAAACTGTTTTTT

clone size: few
J gene: TRBJ1-2
V gene: TRBV14
D gene: NA
CDR3 protein: CASSQGQFYGYTF
CDR3 DNA: TGTGCCAGCAGCCAAGGACAGTTCTATGGCTACACCTTC

clone size: few
J gene: TRBJ2-2
V gene: TRBV6-5
D gene: TRBD2
CDR3 protein: CASSSGLAGTGELFF
CDR3 DNA: TGTGCCAGCAGTTCGGGACTAGCTGGCACCGGGGAGCTGTTTTTT

clone size: NA
J gene: TRBJ1-3
V gene: TRBV5-1
D gene: NA
CDR3 protein: CASSLGGLSSGNTIYF
CDR3 DNA: TGCGCCAGCAGCTTGGGGGGGCTCTCCTCTGGAAACACCATATATTTT

clone size: few
J gene: TRBJ1-1
V gene: TRBV4-3
D gene: TRBD1
CDR3 protein: CASSQDRRGPWGEAFF
CDR3 DNA: TGCGCCAGCAGCCAAGATAGGAGGGGGCCTTGGGGGGAAGCTTTCTTT

clone size: NA
J gene: TRBJ2-7
V gene: TRBV19
D gene: TRBD1
CDR3 protein: CASSITGDHYEQYF
CDR3 DNA: TGTGCCAGTAGTATTACAGGGGATCACTACGAGCAGTACTTC

clone size: few
J gene: TRBJ2-7
V gene: TRBV2
D gene: TRBD1
CDR3 protein: CASWDRGNEQYF
CDR3 DNA: TGTGCCAGCTGGGACAGGGGGAACGAGCAGTACTTC

clone size: few
J gene: TRBJ1-5
V gene: TRBV5-1
D gene: NA
CDR3 protein: CASSPDSLNQPQHF
CDR3 DNA: TGCGCCAGCAGCCCGGACAGTCTGAATCAGCCCCAGCATTTT

clone size: NA
J gene: TRBJ1-5
V gene: TRBV30
D gene: NA
CDR3 protein: CAWTPPGGNSNQPQHF
CDR3 DNA: TGTGCCTGGACCCCGCCGGGGGGGAACAGCAATCAGCCCCAGCATTTT

clone size: NA
J gene: TRBJ1-5
V gene: TRBV5-6
D gene: NA
CDR3 protein: CASSLLQGIGNQPQHF
CDR3 DNA: TGTGCCAGCAGCTTGCTCCAGGGAATAGGCAATCAGCCCCAGCATTTT

clone size: few
J gene: TRBJ1-3
V gene: TRBV15
D gene: TRBD1
CDR3 protein: CATSRLLGTVWNTIYF
CDR3 DNA: TGTGCCACCAGCAGATTGCTTGGGACAGTCTGGAACACCATATATTTT

clone size: NA
J gene: TRBJ1-3
V gene: TRBV5-1
D gene: TRBD1
CDR3 protein: CASSPSGTVFGNTIYF
CDR3 DNA: TGCGCCAGCAGCCCGTCCGGGACAGTATTCGGAAACACCATATATTTT

clone size: NA
J gene: TRBJ1-2
V gene: TRBV18
D gene: NA
CDR3 protein: CASSPSIVSEGGYTF
CDR3 DNA: TGTGCCAGCTCACCATCAATAGTGTCGGAGGGCGGCTACACCTTC

clone size: few
J gene: TRBJ2-1
V gene: TRBV5-1
D gene: TRBD2
CDR3 protein: CASSLALGREPYNEQFF
CDR3 DNA: TGCGCCAGCAGCTTGGCCCTGGGGAGGGAACCCTACAATGAGCAGTTCTTC

clone size: NA
J gene: TRBJ1-2
V gene: TRBV30
D gene: TRBD1
CDR3 protein: CAWSLSGGDVNYGYTF
CDR3 DNA: TGTGCCTGGAGTTTATCAGGGGGCGACGTCAACTATGGCTACACCTTC

clone size: NA
J gene: TRBJ1-2
V gene: TRBV6-5
D gene: NA
CDR3 protein: CASRGAGDRAYGYTF
CDR3 DNA: TGTGCCAGCAGGGGGGCGGGAGATCGGGCCTATGGCTACACCTTC

clone size: few
J gene: TRBJ2-5
V gene: TRBV5-4
D gene: NA
CDR3 protein: CASSSGATHLKEETQYF
CDR3 DNA: TGTGCCAGCAGCTCAGGGGCCACCCATCTAAAGGAGGAGACCCAGTACTTC